This T cell receptor beta chain derives from a study of T cells in Graves' hyperthyroidism and ophthalmopathy. Amplification of TCR beta CDR3 regions was performed using RNA transcripts as template. RT-PCR in the first round (using the HTBI primer set) targeted the TCR CDR3. TCRdb fed the multiplex PCR reads into MiXCR, producing one record per CDR3 protein. The data hold about 300,000 distinct CDR3 sequences, with roughly 17% observed a single time. General study points: From stable hyperthyroidism, ophthalmopathy was set apart by a 13 V-J model.

About this clonotype: Its antigen remains unknown.

Looked up from germline, CDR1 is SEHNR and CDR2 is FQNEAQ (reference sequence). Trimming removed 11 bases from V and 4 bases from J, with 11 bases in between. CDR3 length: 12 residues. The sequence derives from a man aged 30 to 45 with Graves' hyperthyroidism. The sequencing input was blood. The rearrangement links TRBV7-9 to TRBJ2-2, with unresolved D. Here the CDR3 reads CAVPVRTGELFF. The CDR3 DNA sequence: TGTGCCGTACCAGTCCGCACCGGGGAGCTGTTTTTT.